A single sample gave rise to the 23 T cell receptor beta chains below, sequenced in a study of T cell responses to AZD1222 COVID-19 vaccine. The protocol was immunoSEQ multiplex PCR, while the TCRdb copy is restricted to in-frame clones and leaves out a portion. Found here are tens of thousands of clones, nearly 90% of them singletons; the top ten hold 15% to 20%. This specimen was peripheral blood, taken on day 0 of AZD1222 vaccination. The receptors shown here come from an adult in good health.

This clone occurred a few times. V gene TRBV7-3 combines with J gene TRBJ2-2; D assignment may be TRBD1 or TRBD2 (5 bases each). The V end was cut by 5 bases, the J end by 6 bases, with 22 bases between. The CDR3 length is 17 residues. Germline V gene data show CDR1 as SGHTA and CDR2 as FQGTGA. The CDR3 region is CASSPFPTSGTSGELFF. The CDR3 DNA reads TGTGCCAGCAGCCCCTTCCCCACCTCGGGGACCTCCGGGGAGCTGTTTTTT. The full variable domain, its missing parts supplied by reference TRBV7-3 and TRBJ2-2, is GAGVSQTPSNKVTEKGKYVELRCDPISGHTALYWYRQSLGQGPEFLIYFQGTGAADDSGLPNDRFFAVRPEGSVSTLKIQRTERGDSAVYLCASSPFPTSGTSGELFFGEGSRLTVL.

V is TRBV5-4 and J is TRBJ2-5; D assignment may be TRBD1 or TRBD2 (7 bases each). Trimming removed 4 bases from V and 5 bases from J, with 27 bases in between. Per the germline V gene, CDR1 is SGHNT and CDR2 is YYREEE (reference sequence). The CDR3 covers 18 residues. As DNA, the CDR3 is TGTGCCAGCAGCCCCGGGGGGACAGTCCAGCCAAGGAAGGAGACCCAGTACTTC. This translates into CASSPGGTVQPRKETQYF. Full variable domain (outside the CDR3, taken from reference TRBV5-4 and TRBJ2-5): ETGVTQSPTHLIKTRGQQVTLRCSSQSGHNTVSWYQQALGQGPQFIFQYYREEENGRGNFPPRFSGLQFPNYSSELNVNALELDDSALYLCASSPGGTVQPRKETQYFGPGTRLLVL.

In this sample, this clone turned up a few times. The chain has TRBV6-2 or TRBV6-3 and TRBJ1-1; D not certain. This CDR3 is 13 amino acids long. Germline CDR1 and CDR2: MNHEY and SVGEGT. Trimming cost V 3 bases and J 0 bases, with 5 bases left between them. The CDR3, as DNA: TGTGCCAGCAGTTATATGATGAACACTGAAGCTTTCTTT. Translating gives CASSYMMNTEAFF.

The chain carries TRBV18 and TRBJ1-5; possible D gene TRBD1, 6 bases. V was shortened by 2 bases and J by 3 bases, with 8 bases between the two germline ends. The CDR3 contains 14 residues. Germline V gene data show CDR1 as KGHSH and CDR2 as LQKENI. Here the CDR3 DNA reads TGTGCCAGCTCACCAGCAGGGGCCAATCAGCCCCAGCATTTT. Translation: CASSPAGANQPQHF.

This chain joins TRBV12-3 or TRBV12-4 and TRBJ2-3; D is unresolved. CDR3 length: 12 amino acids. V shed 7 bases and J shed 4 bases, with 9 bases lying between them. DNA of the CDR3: TGTGCCAGCACTTTTTGGCCAGATACGCAGTATTTT. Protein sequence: CASTFWPDTQYF.

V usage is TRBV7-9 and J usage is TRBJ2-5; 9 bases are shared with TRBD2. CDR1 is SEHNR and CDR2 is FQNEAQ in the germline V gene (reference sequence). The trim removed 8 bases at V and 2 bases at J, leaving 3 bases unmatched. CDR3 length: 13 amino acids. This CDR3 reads CASGGGVQETQYF. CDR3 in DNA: TGTGCCAGCGGCGGGGGGGTTCAAGAGACCCAGTACTTC.

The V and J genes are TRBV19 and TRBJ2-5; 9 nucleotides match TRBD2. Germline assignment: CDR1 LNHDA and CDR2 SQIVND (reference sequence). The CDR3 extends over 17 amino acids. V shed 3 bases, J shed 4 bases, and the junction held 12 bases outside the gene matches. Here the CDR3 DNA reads TGTGCCAGTAGTATTACTGGCGGGGGGGACCCTCGAGAGACCCAGTACTTC. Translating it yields CASSITGGGDPRETQYF.

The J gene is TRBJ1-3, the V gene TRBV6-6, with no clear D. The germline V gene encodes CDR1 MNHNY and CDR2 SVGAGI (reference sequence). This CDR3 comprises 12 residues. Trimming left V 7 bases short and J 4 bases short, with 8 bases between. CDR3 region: CASKPGGNTIYF. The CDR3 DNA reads TGTGCCAGCAAACCGGGGGGAAACACCATATATTTT.

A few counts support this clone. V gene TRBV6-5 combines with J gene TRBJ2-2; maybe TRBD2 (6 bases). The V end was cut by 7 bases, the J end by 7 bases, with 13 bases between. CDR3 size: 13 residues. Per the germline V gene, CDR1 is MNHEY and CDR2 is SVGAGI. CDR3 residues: CASNLAIVGELFF. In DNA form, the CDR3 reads TGTGCCAGCAATCTAGCGATTGTCGGGGAGCTGTTTTTT.

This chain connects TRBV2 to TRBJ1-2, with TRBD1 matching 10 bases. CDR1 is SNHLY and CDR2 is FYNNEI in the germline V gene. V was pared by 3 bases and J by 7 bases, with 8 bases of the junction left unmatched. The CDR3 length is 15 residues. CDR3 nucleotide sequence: TGTGCCAGCAGTGATTCCGGGACAGGGGAGGTTGGCTACACCTTC. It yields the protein CASSDSGTGEVGYTF.

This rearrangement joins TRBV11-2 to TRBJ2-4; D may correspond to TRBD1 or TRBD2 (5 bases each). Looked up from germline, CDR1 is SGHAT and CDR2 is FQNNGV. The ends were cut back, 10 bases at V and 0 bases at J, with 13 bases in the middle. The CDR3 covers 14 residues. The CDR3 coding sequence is TGTGCCACCAAAGGGACCCTAGCCAAAAACATTCAGTACTTC. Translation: CATKGTLAKNIQYF.

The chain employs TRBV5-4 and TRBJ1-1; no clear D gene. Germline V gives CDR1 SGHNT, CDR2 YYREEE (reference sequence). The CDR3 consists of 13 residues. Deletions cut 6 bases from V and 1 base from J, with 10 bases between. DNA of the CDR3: TGTGCCAGCAACCCGGAATGGAACACTGAAGCTTTCTTT. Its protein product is CASNPEWNTEAFF.

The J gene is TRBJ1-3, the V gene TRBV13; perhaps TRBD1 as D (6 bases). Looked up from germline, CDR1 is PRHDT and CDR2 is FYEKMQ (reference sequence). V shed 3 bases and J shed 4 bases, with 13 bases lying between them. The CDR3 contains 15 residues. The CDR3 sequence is CASSFQGYSGNTIYF. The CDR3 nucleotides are TGTGCCAGCAGCTTCCAGGGGTATTCGGGAAACACCATATATTTT.

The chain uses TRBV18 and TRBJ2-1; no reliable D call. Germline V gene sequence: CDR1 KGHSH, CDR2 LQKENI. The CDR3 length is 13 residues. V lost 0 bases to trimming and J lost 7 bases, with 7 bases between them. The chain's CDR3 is CASSPPNNNEQFF. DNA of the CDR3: TGTGCCAGCTCACCACCGAATAATAATGAGCAGTTCTTC. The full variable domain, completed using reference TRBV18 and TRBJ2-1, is NAGVMQNPRHLVRRRGQEARLRCSPMKGHSHVYWYRQLPEEGLKFMVYLQKENIIDESGMPKERFSAEFPKEGPSILRIQQVVRGDSAAYFCASSPPNNNEQFFGPGTRLTVL.

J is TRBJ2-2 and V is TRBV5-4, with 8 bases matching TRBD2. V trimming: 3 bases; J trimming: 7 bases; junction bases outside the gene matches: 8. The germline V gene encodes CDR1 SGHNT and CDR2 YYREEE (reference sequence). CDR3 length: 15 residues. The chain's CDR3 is CASSSAGAEGGELFF. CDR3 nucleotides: TGTGCCAGCAGCTCAGCGGGAGCTGAGGGCGGGGAGCTGTTTTTT.

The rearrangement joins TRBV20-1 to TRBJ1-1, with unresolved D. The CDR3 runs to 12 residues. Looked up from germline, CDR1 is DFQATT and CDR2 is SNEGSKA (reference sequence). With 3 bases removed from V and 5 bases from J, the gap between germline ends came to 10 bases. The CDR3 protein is CSASPEATEAFF. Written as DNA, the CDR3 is TGCAGTGCTAGTCCCGAGGCGACTGAAGCTTTCTTT.

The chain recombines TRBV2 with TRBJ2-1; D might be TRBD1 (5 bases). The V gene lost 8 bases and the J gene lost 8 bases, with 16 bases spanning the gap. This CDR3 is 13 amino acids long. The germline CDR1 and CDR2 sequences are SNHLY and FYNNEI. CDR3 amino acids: CASAPVTRDEQFF. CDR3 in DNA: TGTGCCAGCGCACCGGTCACCAGGGATGAGCAGTTCTTC.

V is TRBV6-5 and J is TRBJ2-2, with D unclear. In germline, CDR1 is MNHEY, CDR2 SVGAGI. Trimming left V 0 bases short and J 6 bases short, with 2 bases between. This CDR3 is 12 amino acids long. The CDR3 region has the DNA TGTGCCAGCAGTTACTCCGCCGGGGAGCTGTTTTTT. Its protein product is CASSYSAGELFF.

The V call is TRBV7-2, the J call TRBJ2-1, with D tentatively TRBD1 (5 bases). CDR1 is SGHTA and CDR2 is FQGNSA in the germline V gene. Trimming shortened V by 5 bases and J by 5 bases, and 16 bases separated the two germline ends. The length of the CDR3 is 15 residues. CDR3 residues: CASSPRVGRNNEQFF. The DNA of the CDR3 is TGTGCCAGCAGCCCCAGGGTGGGGCGGAACAATGAGCAGTTCTTC.

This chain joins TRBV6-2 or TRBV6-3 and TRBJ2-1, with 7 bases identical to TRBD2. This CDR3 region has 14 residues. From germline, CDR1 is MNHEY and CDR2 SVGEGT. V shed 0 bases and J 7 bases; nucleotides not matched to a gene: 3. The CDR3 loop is CASSYSREPNEQFF. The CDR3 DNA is TGTGCCAGCAGTTACTCGCGGGAGCCTAATGAGCAGTTCTTC.

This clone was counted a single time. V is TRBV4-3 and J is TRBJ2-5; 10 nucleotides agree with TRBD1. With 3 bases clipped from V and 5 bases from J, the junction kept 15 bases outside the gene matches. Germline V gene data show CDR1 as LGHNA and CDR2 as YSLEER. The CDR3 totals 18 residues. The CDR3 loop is CASSHPGGDRGYPETQYF. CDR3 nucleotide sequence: TGCGCCAGCAGCCATCCCGGGGGGGACAGGGGATACCCTGAGACCCAGTACTTC.

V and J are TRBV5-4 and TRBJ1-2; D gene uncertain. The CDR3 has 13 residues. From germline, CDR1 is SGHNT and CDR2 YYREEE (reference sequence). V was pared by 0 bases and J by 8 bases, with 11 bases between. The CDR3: CASSLGPLWGYTF. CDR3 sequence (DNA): TGTGCCAGCAGCTTGGGACCTCTATGGGGCTACACCTTC. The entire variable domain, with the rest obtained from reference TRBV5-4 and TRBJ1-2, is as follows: ETGVTQSPTHLIKTRGQQVTLRCSSQSGHNTVSWYQQALGQGPQFIFQYYREEENGRGNFPPRFSGLQFPNYSSELNVNALELDDSALYLCASSLGPLWGYTFGSGTRLTVV.

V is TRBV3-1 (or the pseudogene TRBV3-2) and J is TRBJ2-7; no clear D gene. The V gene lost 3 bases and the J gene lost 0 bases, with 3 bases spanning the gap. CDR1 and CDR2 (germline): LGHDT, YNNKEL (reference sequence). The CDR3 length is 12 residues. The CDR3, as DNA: TGTGCCAGCAGCCATGCCTCCTACGAGCAGTACTTC. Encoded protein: CASSHASYEQYF.